This T cell receptor beta chain was identified in a study of patients and donors after allogeneic stem cell transplantation. TCRdb fed the RT-PCR reads into MiXCR, producing one record per CDR3 protein. The sample includes 150,000 to 250,000 distinct CDR3 sequences, around two fifths seen only once; the top ten take 33%. Germline V gene sequence: CDR1 SQVTM, CDR2 ANQGSEA. The junction had 4 bases not matched to a gene; V was cut back by 6 bases and J by 10 bases. This CDR3 has 10 amino acids. The sequence derives from a human donor who was either an allogeneic HSCT recipient or a stem cell or donor lymphocyte infusion donor (not recorded which). It is not recorded whose cells these are; they may come from a transplant donor. Sequencing used blood, either unsorted or a sorted T cell fraction (not recorded which). The V call is TRBV29-1, the J call TRBJ1-1; 8 nucleotides line up with TRBD1. The CDR3, as DNA: TGCAGCGTGGCAGGGGGCGCAGCTTTCTTT. Translated, it gives CSVAGGAAFF.